This record covers a single T cell receptor beta chain. One junction end does not reproduce the germline sequence, and a read error may be involved. This sample was taken from a study of blood T cell repertoires in COVID-19. Turning to the study itself: Italy, Spain and the United States were the sources of the convalescent and acute COVID-19 samples. T cells, B-cell-depleted T cells, or PBMCs supplied cDNA or gDNA.

Original handling: Amplification of reference gene primers was used by the study to estimate nucleated cell counts. Sequencing used immunoSEQ multiplex PCR; TCRdb keeps in-frame clones, though not all of them. D and trimming come from the DNA, and the V and J calls and clone size come from that table. The sample records around 75,000 clones, around 91% being singletons. CDR3 size: 16 residues. Germline CDR1 MGHRA, CDR2 YSYEKL. The source material was peripheral blood. This receptor was identified in a man in his forties or fifties with acute or convalescent COVID-19. V and J are TRBV4-1 and TRBJ2-7, with D perhaps TRBD1 (5 bases). The chain's CDR3 is CASSQGWGPGGGEQYF. The CDR3 DNA reads TGCGCCAGCAGTCAAGGGTGGGGCCCCGGTGGCGGTGAGCAGTACTTC.